This T cell receptor beta chain is from a study of T cell repertoires in cytomegalovirus infection. Overall study context: Epitope selection comprised recently identified HLA-C-restricted CMV epitopes and well-studied HLA-B-restricted CMV epitopes. It can be stated that public TCR beta signatures indicated CMV infection as well as a matching HLA type.

TCRdb re-called the reads with MiXCR, one entry per CDR3 protein. This sample has approximately 110,000 distinct CDR3 sequences, with under 50% found just once. This CDR3 has 15 residues. Germline values: CDR1 SEHNR, CDR2 FQNEAQ (reference sequence). Trimming took off 5 bases at V and 1 base at J, with 14 bases between the two ends. Comment on this clonotype: The antigen is not known.

Study results and limitations: Within the response measured ex vivo, HLA-C-restricted CMV-specific TCR beta clonotypes were dominant.

The receptor comes from a human donor in good health (CMV status not recorded). Some clones in this sample may be carry-over from other donors' samples. Sequenced here: CD8+ T cells from cultured PBMCs, sampled from culture after CMV antigen stimulation. The chain combines TRBV7-9 with TRBJ1-2; weak D call: TRBD1 (5 bases). As DNA, the CDR3 is TGTGCCAGCAGCCCTCCGGGACCCCTTAACTATGGCTACACCTTC. This codes for CASSPPGPLNYGYTF. Full variable domain (missing parts from reference TRBV7-9 and TRBJ1-2): DTGVSQNPRHKITKRGQNVTFRCDPISEHNRLYWYRQTLGQGPEFLTYFQNEAQLEKSRLLSDRFSAERPKGSFSTLEIQRTEQGDSAMYLCASSPPGPLNYGYTFGSGTRLTVV.